These 23 T cell receptor beta chains were all obtained from the same sample, sequenced in a study of blood T cell repertoires in COVID-19. The repertoire was sequenced with immunoSEQ multiplex PCR; TCRdb's copy has only in-frame clones and lacks some. The sample lists around 310,000 clones, 85% to 90% occurring once. Sequenced input: PBMCs or T cells enriched from blood (not recorded which). The receptors come from a woman in her twenties or thirties who had recovered from COVID-19.

The V call is TRBV12-3 or TRBV12-4, the J call TRBJ2-7, with 7 bases lining up with TRBD2. J lost 7 bases, V lost 0 bases, and 3 bases had no gene match. The CDR3 sequence is 13 residues long. In DNA, the CDR3 is TGTGCCAGCAGTTTAGCGGGAGGGAAGGAGCAGTACTTC. It translates to CASSLAGGKEQYF.

This clone was observed a few times. The chain uses TRBV7-9 and TRBJ1-2, with D possibly TRBD1 on 6 matching bases. The CDR3 covers 14 residues. With 7 bases removed from V and 7 bases from J, the gap between germline ends came to 19 bases. Germline loops: CDR1 SEHNR, CDR2 FQNEAQ (reference sequence). The CDR3 sequence: CASTAAGASGGYTF. For the CDR3, the DNA is TGTGCCAGCACCGCGGCAGGGGCATCGGGTGGCTACACCTTC.

The chain employs TRBV6-5 and TRBJ1-3; 8 positions match TRBD1. The CDR3 consists of 14 residues. Trimming at V came to 5 bases and at J to 8 bases, leaving 8 bases not matched to a gene. CDR1 is MNHEY and CDR2 is SVGAGI in the germline V gene. The CDR3 region is CASSPLTGVDTIYF. In DNA form, the CDR3 reads TGTGCCAGCAGTCCATTGACAGGGGTAGACACCATATATTTT.

CDR3 sequence reads: CASSTQGDLTYEQYF. In DNA form, the CDR3 reads TGTGCCAGCAGCACGCAGGGGGACCTCACCTACGAGCAGTACTTC. V usage is TRBV7-2 and J usage is TRBJ2-7; the match to TRBD1 covers 7 bases. The V and J ends lost 5 bases and 2 bases, in that order; junction bases with no gene match: 9. CDR1 is SGHTA and CDR2 is FQGNSA in the germline V gene. The CDR3 is 15 residues long.

The V call is TRBV7-2, the J call TRBJ2-7, with D possibly TRBD1 on 6 matching bases. V was shortened by 3 bases and J by 1 base, with 10 bases between the two germline ends. Germline V gives CDR1 SGHTA, CDR2 FQGNSA. This CDR3 spans 14 amino acids. CDR3 in DNA: TGTGCCAGCAGCTTCGGACAGACTTCCTACGAGCAGTACTTC. This translates into CASSFGQTSYEQYF.

This sequence joins TRBV19 and TRBJ1-5, with D tentatively TRBD1 (5 bases). The CDR3 totals 14 residues. CDR1 LNHDA and CDR2 SQIVND come from the germline V gene (reference sequence). The ends were cut back, 6 bases at V and 0 bases at J, with 9 bases in the middle. CDR3 region: CASSRTGSNQPQHF. The CDR3 region has the DNA TGTGCCAGTAGCCGTACAGGTAGCAATCAGCCCCAGCATTTT.

The chain is built from TRBV19 and TRBJ1-6; TRBD1 might be the D (6 bases). V lost 5 bases and J lost 6, with 14 bases in between. Germline loops: CDR1 LNHDA, CDR2 SQIVND (reference sequence). The CDR3 has 15 residues. The CDR3 loop reads CASSVGAASNSPLHF. DNA for the CDR3: TGTGCCAGTAGTGTGGGGGCCGCTTCTAATTCACCCCTCCACTTT.

This chain links TRBV28 with TRBJ2-1; 8 bases are a match to TRBD2. The CDR3 covers 17 residues. J was trimmed by 2 bases and V by 6 bases; bases with no gene match: 12. The germline gives CDR1 MDHEN, CDR2 SYDVKM. CDR3 bases: TGTGCCAGCAGATTGACTAGCGAGAGTCCCGCCTACAATGAGCAGTTCTTC. Its translation is CASRLTSESPAYNEQFF.

J is TRBJ2-7 and V is TRBV18, with 11 bases identical to TRBD2. The V segment lost 5 bases and the J segment 2 bases; nucleotides outside the gene matches: 5. This CDR3 is built from 15 residues. CDR1 KGHSH and CDR2 LQKENI come from the germline V gene. CDR3: CASSSGLADAYEQYF. The CDR3 DNA is TGTGCCAGCTCATCGGGACTAGCGGATGCCTACGAGCAGTACTTC.

This chain uses TRBV12-5 with TRBJ2-7, with 12 positions matching TRBD2. This CDR3 spans 14 amino acids. V lost 6 bases and J lost 7; bases outside the gene matches: 7. Germline CDR1 LGHNT, CDR2 FRNRAP. The DNA for the CDR3 is TGTGCTAGTGGGACTAGCGGGAGAAGCGGTGAGCAGTACTTC. Its translation is CASGTSGRSGEQYF.

This clone was recorded only once. V and J are TRBV18 and TRBJ1-1; tentatively, D is TRBD1 (5 bases). Germline-derived CDR1 and CDR2 are KGHSH and LQKENI. The V gene lost 6 bases and the J gene lost 5 bases, with 13 bases spanning the gap. This CDR3 has 13 amino acids. The DNA for the CDR3 is TGTGCCAGCTCCCTCGGGGGGACTACTGAAGCTTTCTTT. Translated, it gives CASSLGGTTEAFF. Full variable domain (missing parts from reference TRBV18 and TRBJ1-1): NAGVMQNPRHLVRRRGQEARLRCSPMKGHSHVYWYRQLPEEGLKFMVYLQKENIIDESGMPKERFSAEFPKEGPSILRIQQVVRGDSAAYFCASSLGGTTEAFFGQGTRLTVV.

V is TRBV6-2 or TRBV6-3 and J is TRBJ2-3; 7 bases fit TRBD2. CDR1 is MNHEY and CDR2 is SVGEGT in the germline V gene. The CDR3 length is 15 residues. V lost 6 bases, J lost 5 bases, and 11 bases stayed unmatched. The CDR3 region has the DNA TGTGCCAGCAGCACTGGCCGAAGGGAGGGAGATACGCAGTATTTT. Residues: CASSTGRREGDTQYF.

The chain links TRBV30 to TRBJ1-2; possibly TRBD1 for D (5 bases). The V and J ends lost 3 bases and 3 bases respectively, with 11 bases between them. CDR1 is GTSNPN, CDR2 SVGIG, per germline (reference sequence). The length of the CDR3 is 13 residues. CDR3 DNA: TGTGCCTGGAGCCGGACACTTGACTATGGCTACACCTTC. Its protein is CAWSRTLDYGYTF.

This chain links TRBV19 with TRBJ2-6, with 9 bases matching TRBD1. This CDR3 has 17 amino acids. Germline V gene sequence: CDR1 LNHDA, CDR2 SQIVND (reference sequence). The V segment lost 2 bases and the J segment 2 bases; nucleotides outside the gene matches: 4. As DNA, the CDR3 is TGTGCCAGTAGTATAAGGGGACAGGGCACTGGGGCCAACGTCCTGACTTTC. As protein: CASSIRGQGTGANVLTF.

J is TRBJ1-3 and V is TRBV9; D not certain. The germline CDR1 and CDR2 sequences are SGDLS and YYNGEE. The CDR3 sequence is 16 residues long. Trimming took off 3 bases at V and 2 bases at J, with 15 bases between the two ends. Here the CDR3 reads CASSGPRSGAGNTIYF. In nucleotides, the CDR3 is TGTGCCAGCAGCGGACCGAGATCCGGAGCTGGAAACACCATATATTTT.

The gene calls are TRBV9 and TRBJ2-1, with D possibly being TRBD2 (6 bases). The CDR3 is 14 residues long. Germline V gene data show CDR1 as SGDLS and CDR2 as YYNGEE. Trimming took 4 bases from V and 6 from J, leaving 14 bases between them. DNA for the CDR3: TGTGCCAGCAGCCAGTCGGGGGTGGGCAATGAGCAGTTCTTC. It yields the protein CASSQSGVGNEQFF.

The chain combines TRBV6-5 with TRBJ2-1; 9 bases match TRBD1. The V gene end was trimmed by 8 bases and the J gene end by 12 bases; junction bases not matched to a gene: 14. This CDR3 spans 14 amino acids. Germline lookup yields CDR1 MNHEY and CDR2 SVGAGI. CDR3 sequence: CASVPGTGGRGQFF. CDR3 nucleotide sequence: TGTGCCAGCGTCCCCGGCACAGGGGGCAGGGGGCAGTTCTTC.

This sequence joins TRBV6-5 and TRBJ1-6; D gene ambiguous. V was trimmed by 1 base and J by 10 bases, leaving 17 bases between them. This CDR3 contains 16 residues. In germline, CDR1 is MNHEY, CDR2 SVGAGI. The CDR3 sequence: CASSYLGKRSGSPLHF. In DNA, the CDR3 is TGTGCCAGCAGTTACTTGGGGAAACGATCGGGGTCACCCCTCCACTTT.

The chain has TRBV18 and TRBJ1-1; D might be TRBD1 (6 bases). Germline V lookup: CDR1 KGHSH, CDR2 LQKENI. The CDR3 runs 15 residues. V was cut by 2 bases and J by 1 base, with 11 bases left in between. CDR3 in amino acids: CASSPDDRRNTEAFF. The CDR3 DNA follows: TGTGCCAGCTCACCAGACGACAGGAGGAACACTGAAGCTTTCTTT.

The V call is TRBV5-1, the J call TRBJ2-5; 11 bases agree with TRBD1. Germline CDR1 is SGHRS and CDR2 is YFSETQ. The CDR3 is made up of 15 amino acids. J was trimmed by 2 bases and V by 4 bases; bases with no gene match: 4. The CDR3 bases are TGCGCCAGCAGCGGGGGACAGGGGGTTCAAGAGACCCAGTACTTC. It translates to CASSGGQGVQETQYF.

Regarding this clone: The same CDR3 is also encoded by other DNA sequences in this sample. The gene calls are TRBV18 and TRBJ2-2; D is possibly TRBD1 (5 bases). V was clipped by 2 bases and J by 5 bases, with 6 bases between them. Germline V CDR1 and CDR2: KGHSH, LQKENI. This CDR3 contains 13 residues. In nucleotides, the CDR3 is TGTGCCAGCTCACCAAGGGGTACCGGGGAGCTGTTTTTT. Its translation is CASSPRGTGELFF. Supplemented by reference TRBV18 and TRBJ2-2, the full variable domain reads NAGVMQNPRHLVRRRGQEARLRCSPMKGHSHVYWYRQLPEEGLKFMVYLQKENIIDESGMPKERFSAEFPKEGPSILRIQQVVRGDSAAYFCASSPRGTGELFFGEGSRLTVL.

This chain connects TRBV5-8 to TRBJ2-5; D remains unclear. Germline CDR1 SGHTS, CDR2 YDEGEE. The CDR3 contains 14 residues. V lost 0 bases to trimming and J lost 1 base, with 7 bases between them. The CDR3 DNA sequence: TGTGCCAGCAGCTTGGGTAGACTCCAAGAGACCCAGTACTTC. It codes for CASSLGRLQETQYF.

The rearrangement joins TRBV5-1 to TRBJ2-7; TRBD1 matches 10 bases. V shed 4 bases and J 5 bases; nucleotides not matched to a gene: 3. Germline CDR1 is SGHRS and CDR2 is YFSETQ. The CDR3 has 13 residues. CDR3 DNA sequence: TGCGCCAGCAGCCGACAGGGGGCCAACGAGCAGTACTTC. Protein: CASSRQGANEQYF.